This T cell receptor (beta chain) was obtained from a study of blood T cell repertoires in COVID-19. Study context: There were acute and convalescent COVID-19 samples, and they came from the United States, Italy and Spain. PBMCs, B-cell-depleted T cells, or T cells were the source of the cDNA or gDNA that made up the material.

The CDR3 contains 15 residues. The junction had 4 bases not matched to a gene; V was cut back by 5 bases and J by 2 bases. Germline values: CDR1 GTSNPN, CDR2 SVGIG (reference sequence). This table comes from immunoSEQ multiplex PCR, and its TCRdb copy is limited to in-frame clones, with some not included. The data hold fewer than 500,000 clones, with around 91% observed a single time. This study enrolled people aged 18 to 89 from roughly 22 US geographic areas. The source of this sequence is a man aged 30 to 39 who had recovered from COVID-19. The rearrangement links TRBV30 to TRBJ2-1, with 12 positions matching TRBD2. Input material: PBMCs or T cells enriched from blood (not recorded which). CDR3 bases: TGTGCCTGGTCCGGACTAGCGGGGCCCTACAATGAGCAGTTCTTC. It yields the protein CAWSGLAGPYNEQFF.